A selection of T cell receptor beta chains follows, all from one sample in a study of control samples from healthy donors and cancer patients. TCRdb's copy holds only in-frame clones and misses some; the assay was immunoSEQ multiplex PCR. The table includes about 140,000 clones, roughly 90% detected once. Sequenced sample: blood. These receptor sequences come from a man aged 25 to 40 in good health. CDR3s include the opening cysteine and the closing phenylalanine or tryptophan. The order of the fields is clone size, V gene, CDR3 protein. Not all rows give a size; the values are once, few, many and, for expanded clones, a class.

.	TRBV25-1	CASSETRDNHNQPQHF
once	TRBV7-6	CASSFRKDRLSSYEQYF
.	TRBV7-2	CASSPLAEIYNEQFF
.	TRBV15	CATTATWEDTEAFF
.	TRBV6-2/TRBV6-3	CASSLLGLAGGRRDTQYF
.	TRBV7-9	CASSSPGEAHNEQFF
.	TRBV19	CASSIGSYNEQFF
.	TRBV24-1	CATSVTGAAHEETQYF
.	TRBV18	CASFTGADTQYF
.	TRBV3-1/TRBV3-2	CASSPGQLAYGYTF
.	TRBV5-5	CASSLDLLAGGITDTQYF
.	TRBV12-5	CATKGAHGELFF
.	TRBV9	CASSVRGANGNTEAFF
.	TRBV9	CASSASYRRSWGYTF
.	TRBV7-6	CASRRQGAGNTEAFF
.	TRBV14	CASSQDIRGYGYTF
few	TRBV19	CASSIQFRDNLGNTIYF
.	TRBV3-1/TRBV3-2	CASGVRLGNTIYF
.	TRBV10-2	CATGLTSGGYNEQFF
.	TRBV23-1	CASSQQKKDSPLHF
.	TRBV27	CASSFSGSTYEQYF
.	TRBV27	CASSPTRATNEKLFF
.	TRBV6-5	CASKSGANTGELFF
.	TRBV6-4	CASSPSGGPSSTQYF
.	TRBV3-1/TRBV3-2	CASSQGSNQPQHF
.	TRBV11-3	CASSRAKNTEAFF
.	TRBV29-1	CSVTTSSDSGSRQNIQYF
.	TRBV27	CASSPSVLGGLNQPQHF
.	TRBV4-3	CASSQARRGGVDEQFF
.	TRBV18	CASSPVGDEQYF
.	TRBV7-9	CASSPIQPLRRGDAYEQYF
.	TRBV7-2	CASSPGGSGGGRSYNEQFF
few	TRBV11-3	CASSLDLMGLDTGELFF
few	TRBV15	CATSRSGQGYDTQYF
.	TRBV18	CASSPPSSSETQYF
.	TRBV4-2	CASSQVGLLNTEAFF
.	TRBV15	CATSRNTGYNEQFF
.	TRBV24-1	CATSDPLYEQFF
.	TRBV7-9	CASSADRLNTEAFF
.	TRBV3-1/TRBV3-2	CASGQGLFSEAFF
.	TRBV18	CASSPDRAKNQPQHF
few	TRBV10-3	CAIRQGDIPDTQYF
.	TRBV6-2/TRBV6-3	CASSWEYVSTDTQYF
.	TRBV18	CASSPGLADKNEQFF
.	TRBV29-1	CSALRAIYGYTF
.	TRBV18	CASSRSGTANTEAFF
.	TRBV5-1	CASGERTSVYNEQFF
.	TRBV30	CAWRDPSTGGRELFF
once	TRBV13	CASSWQAGTASYEQYF
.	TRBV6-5	CASSYTGANSPLHF
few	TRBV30	CAWRDREGESRPQHF
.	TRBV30	CAWSPQSGYTDTQYF
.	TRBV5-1	CASSTDLPPNEKLFF
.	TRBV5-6	CASSLYAYHRGVAQYF
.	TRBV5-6	CASSFRPAGETQYF
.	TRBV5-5	CASSFSDMNTEAFF
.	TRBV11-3	CASSSDRGRIGNTIYF
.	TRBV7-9	CASSFAGHNEQFF
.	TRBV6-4	CASSRLAGGPTDTQYF